This TCR beta chain was sequenced during a study of T cell changes during pregnancy in multiple sclerosis. This table comes from immunoSEQ multiplex PCR, and its TCRdb copy is limited to in-frame clones, with some not included. The sample lists about 36,000 clones; 93% were seen once. The TCR comes from a female donor with multiple sclerosis, enrolled in a pregnancy study. The sequences come from CD4+ T cells from peripheral blood mononuclear cells, collected in the first trimester of pregnancy.

The CDR3 here is CASSYVQGWYEQYF. Here the CDR3 DNA reads TGTGCCAGCAGTTACGTTCAGGGGTGGTACGAGCAGTACTTC. The chain recombines TRBV6-5 with TRBJ2-7; D perhaps matches TRBD1 (6 bases). The CDR3 totals 14 residues. Trimming removed 2 bases at V and 4 bases at J, with 12 bases between. CDR1 is MNHEY and CDR2 is SVGAGI in the germline V gene.